A selection of T cell receptor beta chains follows, all from one sample in a study of blood T cell repertoires in COVID-19. Generated by immunoSEQ multiplex PCR, the TCRdb table keeps only in-frame clones and is missing some. The table includes about 280,000 clones, roughly 85% detected once. The sample consisted of peripheral blood. The receptors were gathered from a man aged 50-60 years with active or convalescent COVID-19. CDR3s include the opening cysteine and the closing phenylalanine or tryptophan. A D gene is named only where the DNA matches it firmly. Where a row states a size, it is once, few, many or the class of an expanded clone; other rows omit it.

v_gene,abundance,d_gene,j_gene,CDR3aa
TRBV3-1/TRBV3-2,NA,NA,TRBJ2-7,CASSQYLRNEQYF
TRBV6-1,NA,NA,TRBJ1-5,CASSEALLYGRGNFNQPQHF
TRBV6-5,once,NA,TRBJ2-3,CASSSTDTDTQYF
TRBV19,NA,NA,TRBJ1-5,CASSIGAGNFNQPQHF
TRBV28,NA,TRBD2,TRBJ2-7,CASSPPPTSGSAYEQYF
TRBV5-1,NA,NA,TRBJ1-1,CASSHRVNAAEAFF
TRBV5-1,NA,TRBD2,TRBJ2-2,CASSPFREGGTGELFF
TRBV7-9,NA,TRBD2,TRBJ2-7,CASSPAAGGYSYEQYF
TRBV7-9,NA,TRBD2,TRBJ2-1,CASSLAGLAYNEQFF
TRBV14,few,TRBD1,TRBJ1-4,CASSPRQGTNEKLFF
TRBV3-1/TRBV3-2,once,TRBD2,TRBJ2-7,CASSQRTSVKSSYEQYF
TRBV28,NA,NA,TRBJ2-1,CASSLPYSNSYNEQFF
TRBV5-1,NA,NA,TRBJ2-7,CASSSVSSQGEQYF
TRBV7-9,NA,TRBD1,TRBJ1-2,CASSLGTGEGYTF
TRBV18,few,NA,TRBJ1-3,CASSPTLRGDPGNTIYF
TRBV19,NA,NA,TRBJ1-2,CASSIGSGRNTGYTF
TRBV28,NA,TRBD1,TRBJ1-2,CASSLSGGLNYGYTF
TRBV12-3/TRBV12-4,NA,NA,TRBJ2-7,CASSPSGVYEQYF
TRBV2,NA,NA,TRBJ1-3,CASSPKYTGGNTIYF
TRBV9,NA,NA,TRBJ2-5,CASSAEGGDQETQYF
TRBV14,NA,NA,TRBJ2-2,CASSQSLTGELFF
TRBV4-3,NA,NA,TRBJ2-2,CASSQLADGPGELFF
TRBV30,NA,NA,TRBJ1-2,CARSSGRDLGYTF
TRBV10-3,NA,TRBD1,TRBJ2-6,CATGQGDNSGANVLTF
TRBV11-2,NA,NA,TRBJ2-7,CASSPPGGAGVGEQYF
TRBV19,NA,NA,TRBJ1-2,CASLGFRQDQSNYGYTF
TRBV6-2/TRBV6-3,NA,NA,TRBJ1-1,CASSTGTNLNTEAFF
TRBV6-5,NA,TRBD1,TRBJ1-5,CASRNGQGTQPQHF
TRBV5-6,NA,TRBD1,TRBJ2-7,CASTFGTEFYEQYF
TRBV2,NA,TRBD1,TRBJ1-1,CASRQGEGTEAFF
TRBV6-5,NA,NA,TRBJ2-2,CASSYSHYTGELFF
TRBV19,NA,TRBD2,TRBJ2-1,CASSLRTSGGLEQFF
TRBV3-1/TRBV3-2,NA,NA,TRBJ2-2,CASSQSWGAGELFF
TRBV2,NA,TRBD1,TRBJ1-4,CASSGDRVVEKLFF
TRBV21-1,NA,NA,TRBJ2-7,CASSKSGRAVDEQYF
TRBV30,NA,TRBD1,TRBJ2-7,CAWSAQQGAGEQYF
TRBV11-2,NA,TRBD1,TRBJ1-1,CASSFSGFGRGHTEAFF
TRBV14,NA,TRBD2,TRBJ2-7,CASSQVRERNEQYF
TRBV12-5,NA,NA,TRBJ1-5,CASGLTGDNQPQHF
TRBV19,NA,NA,TRBJ2-7,CASKAAFGEQYF
TRBV6-2/TRBV6-3,NA,TRBD1,TRBJ1-6,CASSSTGTGVLHF
TRBV19,NA,TRBD1,TRBJ1-2,CASSIGTGNYGYTF
TRBV3-1/TRBV3-2,few,NA,TRBJ2-2,CASSQAGNGELFF
TRBV25-1,NA,TRBD1,TRBJ2-2,CASSWDSNTGELFF
TRBV19,NA,NA,TRBJ2-1,CASSPRRSSYNEQFF
TRBV10-2,NA,NA,TRBJ2-6,CATYSGRGANVLTF
TRBV3-1/TRBV3-2,NA,TRBD2,TRBJ2-2,CASTAGSGELFF